This T cell receptor (beta chain) was documented in a study of T cells in Graves' hyperthyroidism and ophthalmopathy. V dropped 5 bases and J dropped 1 base, with 14 bases sitting between them. This CDR3 region has 15 residues. The germline gives CDR1 SEHNR, CDR2 FQNEAQ (reference sequence). Whole-study results and caveats: Model output signaled ophthalmopathy a median about 6.3 months ahead of onset.

Diagnosis relied on clinical symptoms, serum thyroxine and TRAb, thyroid ultrasound and orbital computed tomography. RNA transcripts served as the template for amplifying TCR beta CDR3 regions. The HTBI primer set served for first-round RT-PCR of the TCR CDR3. A single record per CDR3 protein comes from TCRdb applying MiXCR to the multiplex PCR reads. The sample gives hundreds of thousands of distinct CDR3 sequences, approximately 40% of which show up once; approximately 8.7% is in the top ten. For this clonotype: The antigen remains unidentified.

This chain joins TRBV7-9 and TRBJ1-1; D possibly corresponds to TRBD1 (6 bases). The specimen sequenced was blood. The TCR comes from a man younger than 35 with Graves' hyperthyroidism. Here the CDR3 reads CASSPTRGRNTEAFF. The CDR3 DNA is TGTGCCAGCAGCCCAACTAGGGGGAGGAACACTGAAGCTTTCTTT.